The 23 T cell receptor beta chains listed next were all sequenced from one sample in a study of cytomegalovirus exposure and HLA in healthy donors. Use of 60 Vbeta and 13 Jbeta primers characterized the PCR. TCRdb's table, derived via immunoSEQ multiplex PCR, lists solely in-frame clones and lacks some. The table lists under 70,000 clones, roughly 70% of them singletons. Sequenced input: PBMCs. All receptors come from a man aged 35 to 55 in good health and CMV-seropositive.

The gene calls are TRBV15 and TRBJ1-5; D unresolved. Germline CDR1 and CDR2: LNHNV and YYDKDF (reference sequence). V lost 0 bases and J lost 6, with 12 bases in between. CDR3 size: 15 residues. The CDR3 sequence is CATSRDGQVGQPQHF. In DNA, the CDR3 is TGTGCCACCAGCAGAGATGGCCAGGTTGGTCAGCCCCAGCATTTT.

The CDR3 DNA is TGTGCCAGCACGATCGGGACAGGGGGAGGTGAAAAACTGTTTTTT. Translation gives CASTIGTGGGEKLFF. This sequence joins TRBV6-1 and TRBJ1-4; 11 bases are a match to TRBD1. Germline CDR1 and CDR2: MNHNS and SASEGT. V was clipped by 7 bases and J by 7 bases; unmatched bases: 8. The CDR3 runs to 15 residues.

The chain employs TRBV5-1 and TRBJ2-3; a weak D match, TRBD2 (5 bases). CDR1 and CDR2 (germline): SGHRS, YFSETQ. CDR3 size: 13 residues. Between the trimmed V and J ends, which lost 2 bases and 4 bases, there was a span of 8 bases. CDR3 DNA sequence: TGCGCCAGCAGCTTAAAGGGAGCAGATACGCAGTATTTT. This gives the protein CASSLKGADTQYF.

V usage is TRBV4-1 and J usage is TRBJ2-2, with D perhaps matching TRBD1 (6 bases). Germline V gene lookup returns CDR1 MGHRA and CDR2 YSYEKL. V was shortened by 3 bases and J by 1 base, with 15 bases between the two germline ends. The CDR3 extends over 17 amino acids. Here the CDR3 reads CASSQLPGHLNTGELFF. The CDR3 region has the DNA TGCGCCAGCAGCCAGTTACCGGGACACCTGAACACCGGGGAGCTGTTTTTT.

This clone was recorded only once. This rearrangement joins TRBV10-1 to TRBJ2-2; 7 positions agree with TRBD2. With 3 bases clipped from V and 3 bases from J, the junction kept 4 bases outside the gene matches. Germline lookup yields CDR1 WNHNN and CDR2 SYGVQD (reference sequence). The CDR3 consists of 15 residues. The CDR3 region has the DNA TGCGCCAGCAGTGATAGCGGGCGGGACACCGGGGAGCTGTTTTTT. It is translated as CASSDSGRDTGELFF.

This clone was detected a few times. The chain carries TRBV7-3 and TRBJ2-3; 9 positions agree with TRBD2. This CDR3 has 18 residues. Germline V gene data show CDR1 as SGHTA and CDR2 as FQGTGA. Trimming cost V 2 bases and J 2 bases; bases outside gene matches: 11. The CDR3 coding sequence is TGTGCCAGCAGCTTACGGGCGCGGGGGGGAGACATCACAGATACGCAGTATTTT. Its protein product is CASSLRARGGDITDTQYF.

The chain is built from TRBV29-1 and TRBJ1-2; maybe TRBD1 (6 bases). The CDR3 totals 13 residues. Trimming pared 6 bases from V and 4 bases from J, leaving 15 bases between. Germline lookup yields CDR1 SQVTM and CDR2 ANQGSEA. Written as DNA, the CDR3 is TGCAGCGTGTCGCGGGGGGGCAGCTATGGCTACACCTTC. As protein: CSVSRGGSYGYTF.

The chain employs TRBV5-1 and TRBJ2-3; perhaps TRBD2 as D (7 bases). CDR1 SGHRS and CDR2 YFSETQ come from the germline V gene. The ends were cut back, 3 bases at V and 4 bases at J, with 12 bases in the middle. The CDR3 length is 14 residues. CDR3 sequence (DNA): TGCGCCAGCAGCTCCGGGGGGCAGGCAGATACGCAGTATTTT. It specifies CASSSGGQADTQYF.

The CDR3 region is CASSEVRASSGNTIYF. Written as DNA, the CDR3 is TGTGCCAGCAGTGAGGTCAGGGCGAGCTCTGGAAACACCATATATTTT. V is TRBV6-1 and J is TRBJ1-3; perhaps TRBD1 as D (5 bases). Germline CDR1 reads MNHNS; CDR2 reads SASEGT. This CDR3 comprises 16 residues. Trimming cost V 3 bases and J 0 bases, with 12 bases left between them.

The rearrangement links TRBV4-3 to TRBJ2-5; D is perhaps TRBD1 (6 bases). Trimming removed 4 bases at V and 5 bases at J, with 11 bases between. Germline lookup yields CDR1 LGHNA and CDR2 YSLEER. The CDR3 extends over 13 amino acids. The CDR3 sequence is CASSRTRGETQYF. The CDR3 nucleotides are TGCGCCAGCAGCCGGACGAGGGGGGAGACCCAGTACTTC.

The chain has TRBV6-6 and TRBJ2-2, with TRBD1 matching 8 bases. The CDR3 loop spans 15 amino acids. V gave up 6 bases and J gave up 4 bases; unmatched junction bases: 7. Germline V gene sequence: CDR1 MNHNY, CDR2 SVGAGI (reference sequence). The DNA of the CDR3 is TGTGCCAGCAGGGGGACAGGAGAGGCCACCGGGGAGCTGTTTTTT. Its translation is CASRGTGEATGELFF.

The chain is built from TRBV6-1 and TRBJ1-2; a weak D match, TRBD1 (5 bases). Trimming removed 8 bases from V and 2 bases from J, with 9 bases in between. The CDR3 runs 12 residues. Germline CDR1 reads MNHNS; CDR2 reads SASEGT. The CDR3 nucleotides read TGTGCCAGCCTGGACACGAACTATGGCTACACCTTC. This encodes CASLDTNYGYTF.

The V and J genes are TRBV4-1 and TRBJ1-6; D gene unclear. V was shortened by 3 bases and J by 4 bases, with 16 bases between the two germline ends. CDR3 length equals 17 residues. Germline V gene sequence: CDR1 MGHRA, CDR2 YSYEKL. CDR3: CASSQTAVRGYNSPLHF. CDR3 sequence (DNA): TGCGCCAGCAGCCAGACTGCGGTCCGAGGGTATAATTCACCCCTCCACTTT.

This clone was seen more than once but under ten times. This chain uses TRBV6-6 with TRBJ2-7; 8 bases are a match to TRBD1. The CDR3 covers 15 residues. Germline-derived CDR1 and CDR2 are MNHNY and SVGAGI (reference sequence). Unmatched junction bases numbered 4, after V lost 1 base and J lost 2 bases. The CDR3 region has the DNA TGTGCCAGCAGTTACTTGGGACAGGCCGCCTACGAGCAGTACTTC. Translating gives CASSYLGQAAYEQYF.

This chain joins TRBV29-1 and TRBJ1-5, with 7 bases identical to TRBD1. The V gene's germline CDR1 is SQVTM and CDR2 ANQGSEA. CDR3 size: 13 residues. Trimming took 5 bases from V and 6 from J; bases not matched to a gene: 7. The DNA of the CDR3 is TGCAGCGTTTATACAGGGGAAGGTCAGCCCCAGCATTTT. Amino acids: CSVYTGEGQPQHF.

The CDR3 region is CASSWRQGTEAFF. The DNA for the CDR3 is TGCGCCAGCAGCTGGCGGCAGGGCACTGAAGCTTTCTTT. The gene calls are TRBV5-1 and TRBJ1-1, with D possibly TRBD1 on 5 matching bases. CDR1 and CDR2 (germline): SGHRS, YFSETQ. This CDR3 is built from 13 residues. V shed 3 bases and J shed 4 bases, with 10 bases lying between them.

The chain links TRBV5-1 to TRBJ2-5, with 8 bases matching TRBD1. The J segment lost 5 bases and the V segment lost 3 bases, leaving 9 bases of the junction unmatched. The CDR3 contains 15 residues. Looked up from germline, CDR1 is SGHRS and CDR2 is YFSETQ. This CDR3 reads CASSYRTGMVETQYF. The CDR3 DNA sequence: TGCGCCAGCAGCTACCGGACAGGGATGGTGGAGACCCAGTACTTC.

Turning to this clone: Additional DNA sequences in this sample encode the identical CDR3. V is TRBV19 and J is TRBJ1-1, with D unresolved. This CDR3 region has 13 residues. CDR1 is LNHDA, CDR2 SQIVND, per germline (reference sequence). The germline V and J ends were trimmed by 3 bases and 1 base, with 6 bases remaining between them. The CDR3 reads CASSISGNTEAFF. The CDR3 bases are TGTGCCAGTAGTATCTCAGGGAACACTGAAGCTTTCTTT.

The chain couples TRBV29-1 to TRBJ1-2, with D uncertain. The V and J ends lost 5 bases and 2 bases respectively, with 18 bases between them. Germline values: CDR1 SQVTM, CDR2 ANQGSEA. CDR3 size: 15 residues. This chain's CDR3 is CSVSSASEKNYGYTF. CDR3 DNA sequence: TGCAGCGTTTCCAGTGCGTCGGAGAAGAACTATGGCTACACCTTC.

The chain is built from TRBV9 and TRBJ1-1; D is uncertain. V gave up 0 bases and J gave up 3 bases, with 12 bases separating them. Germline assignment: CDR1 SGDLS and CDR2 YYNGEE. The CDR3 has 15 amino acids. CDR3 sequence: CASSVDVVPDTEAFF. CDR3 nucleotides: TGTGCCAGCAGCGTAGATGTAGTTCCCGACACTGAAGCTTTCTTT.

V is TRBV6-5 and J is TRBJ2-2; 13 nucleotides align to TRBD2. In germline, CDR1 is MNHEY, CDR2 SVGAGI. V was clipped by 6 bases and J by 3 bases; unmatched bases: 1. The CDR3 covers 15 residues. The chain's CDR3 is CASRTSGGHTGELFF. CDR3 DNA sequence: TGTGCCAGCAGGACTAGCGGGGGGCACACCGGGGAGCTGTTTTTT.

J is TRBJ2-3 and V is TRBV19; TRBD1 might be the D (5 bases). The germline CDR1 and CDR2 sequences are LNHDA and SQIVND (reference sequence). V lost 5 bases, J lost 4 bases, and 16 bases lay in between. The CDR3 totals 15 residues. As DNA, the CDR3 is TGTGCCAGTAGTTCGAGCAGGGATGTCGCAGATACGCAGTATTTT. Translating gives CASSSSRDVADTQYF.

CDR3 coding DNA: TGTGCCAGCAGCCAGGACGGGGACAGGGGAAATGAGCAGTTCTTC. Encoded protein: CASSQDGDRGNEQFF. This rearrangement joins TRBV4-2 to TRBJ2-1, with TRBD1 identical over 10 bases. The germline CDR1 and CDR2 sequences are LGHNA and YNFKEQ. This CDR3 contains 15 residues. V trimming: 3 bases; J trimming: 7 bases; junction bases outside the gene matches: 6.